A selection of T cell receptor beta chains follows, all from one sample in a study of Graves' ophthalmopathy and Graves' hyperthyroidism. TCRdb re-analysed the multiplex PCR reads in MiXCR, keeping a single row per CDR3 protein. The repertoire holds approximately 640,000 distinct CDR3 sequences, with roughly 39% as singletons. Specimen: peripheral blood. These receptor sequences come from an adult man with Graves' ophthalmopathy. Both conserved end residues are part of each CDR3. Fields, in order: D gene, clone size, V gene, J gene, CDR3 protein, CDR3 DNA. D genes are given only for firm matches. Size is stated for part of the rows, as once, few or many counts, or as a class when the clone is expanded.

TRBD1	many	TRBV4-1	TRBJ1-1	CASSHLLGTVGDTEAFF	TGCGCCAGCAGCCACCTCCTTGGGACAGTCGGGGACACTGAAGCTTTCTTT
-	-	TRBV5-1	TRBJ2-7	CASSQWRDEEQYF	TGCGCCAGCAGCCAATGGCGGGACGAAGAGCAGTACTTC
-	-	TRBV29-1	TRBJ1-1	CSVHDLGDQAFF	TGCAGCGTGCATGACCTAGGGGATCAAGCTTTCTTT
-	many	TRBV7-6	TRBJ2-7	CASSLSRSSYEQYF	TGTGCCAGCAGCTTAAGCAGGAGCTCCTACGAGCAGTACTTC
TRBD1	-	TRBV10-3	TRBJ1-1	CAIRQQGVNTEAFF	TGTGCCATCAGGCAACAGGGGGTGAACACTGAAGCTTTCTTT
TRBD1	-	TRBV7-2	TRBJ1-2	CASSAETGAGNTF	TGTGCCAGCAGCGCAGAGACAGGGGCTGGAAACACCTTC
-	many	TRBV20-1	TRBJ1-2	CSARDQGSGYGYTF	TGCAGTGCTAGAGACCAGGGAAGTGGCTATGGCTACACCTTC
TRBD1	many	TRBV7-9	TRBJ2-7	CASSIDRGYEQYF	TGTGCCAGCAGTATCGACAGGGGCTACGAGCAGTACTTC
TRBD1	many	TRBV7-6	TRBJ1-1	CASSSYRGQAAFF	TGTGCCAGCAGCAGTTACAGGGGGCAGGCAGCTTTCTTT
-	few	TRBV7-9	TRBJ2-7	CASSSIRRVGGGEVFPYEQYF	TGTGCCAGCAGCTCTATCAGACGTGTTGGTGGGGGAGAAGTCTTCCCCTACGAGCAGTACTTC
TRBD1	few	TRBV30	TRBJ1-2	CAWTGGNGYTF	TGTGCCTGGACAGGGGGCAATGGCTACACCTTC
TRBD1	many	TRBV19	TRBJ1-2	CASSLGQSNYGYTF	TGTGCCAGCAGCTTGGGACAGAGTAACTATGGCTACACCTTC
TRBD2	-	TRBV10-3	TRBJ2-7	CAISDSGDLSSYEQYF	TGTGCCATCAGTGACAGCGGGGACCTGAGCTCCTACGAGCAGTACTTC
-	-	TRBV25-1	TRBJ1-2	CASSPWAGNYGYTF	TGTGCCAGCTCACCGTGGGCCGGAAACTATGGCTACACCTTC
TRBD1	-	TRBV4-1	TRBJ2-7	CASGMGQGSYEQYF	TGCGCCAGCGGGATGGGACAGGGTTCCTACGAGCAGTACTTC
TRBD2	-	TRBV11-3	TRBJ2-5	CASSSGLAAAQETQYF	TGTGCCAGCAGCTCGGGACTAGCGGCCGCCCAAGAGACCCAGTACTTC
TRBD2	-	TRBV12-3/TRBV12-4	TRBJ2-7	CASSSASGRNYEQYF	TGTGCCAGCAGCTCAGCTAGCGGGAGAAATTACGAGCAGTACTTC
-	few	TRBV6-4	TRBJ2-7	CASIGGRREQYF	TGTGCCAGCATAGGGGGGCGCCGGGAGCAGTACTTC
TRBD2	-	TRBV10-3	TRBJ2-7	CASSASPVAGGPHEQYF	TGTGCCAGCAGCGCCAGCCCCGTAGCGGGAGGGCCGCACGAGCAGTACTTC
-	-	TRBV19	TRBJ1-6	CAWNRPDSPLHF	TGTGCCTGGAACAGACCCGATTCACCCCTCCACTTT
TRBD1	many	TRBV6-6	TRBJ1-1	CASAGQGEWTEAFF	TGTGCCAGCGCGGGACAGGGGGAATGGACTGAAGCTTTCTTT
-	many	TRBV12-3/TRBV12-4	TRBJ1-2	CASSAGDTLYGYTF	TGTGCCAGCAGTGCAGGGGACACCCTCTATGGCTACACCTTC
-	-	TRBV30	TRBJ2-5	CAWSVGTTGPETQYF	TGTGCCTGGAGTGTAGGAACCACAGGGCCTGAGACCCAGTACTTC
-	many	TRBV12-3/TRBV12-4	TRBJ2-2	CASTSGVGSTGELFF	TGTGCCAGCACTTCAGGGGTAGGGAGCACCGGGGAGCTGTTTTTT
-	once	TRBV2	TRBJ1-4	CASRGTGAEKLFF	TGTGCCAGCAGGGGGACGGGGGCAGAAAAACTGTTTTTT
TRBD1	few	TRBV6-6	TRBJ1-1	CASTQDRGQYTEAFF	TGTGCCAGCACCCAGGACAGGGGGCAATACACTGAAGCTTTCTTT
TRBD1	-	TRBV6-2/TRBV6-3	TRBJ2-2	CASSPEQGDTGELFF	TGTGCCAGCAGTCCCGAACAGGGGGACACCGGGGAGCTGTTTTTT
-	-	TRBV15	TRBJ1-1	CATSRGRDTEAFF	TGTGCCACCAGCAGAGGACGGGACACTGAAGCTTTCTTT
-	-	TRBV11-1	TRBJ1-2	CARERTVNYGYTF	TGTGCTAGAGAGAGGACAGTCAACTATGGCTACACCTTC
TRBD1	once	TRBV10-3	TRBJ2-7	CAISGTEPLGEQYF	TGTGCCATCAGCGGGACAGAACCCCTGGGCGAGCAGTACTTC
-	-	TRBV5-4	TRBJ1-1	CASSPGGAGRLDTEAFF	TGTGCCAGCAGCCCGGGCGGGGCGGGAAGACTGGACACTGAAGCTTTCTTT
-	many	TRBV9	TRBJ1-2	CASSDTGRGYTF	TGTGCCAGCAGCGACACAGGGCGAGGCTACACCTTC
-	few	TRBV5-4	TRBJ2-7	CASSTGLSDTYEQYF	TGTGCCAGCAGCACGGGCCTCTCAGACACCTACGAGCAGTACTTC